The 30 T cell receptor beta chains given below trace back to one sample, sequenced in a study of cytomegalovirus exposure and HLA in healthy donors. The PCR employed 60 Vbeta primers together with 13 Jbeta primers. Repertoires were generated with immunoSEQ multiplex PCR, while TCRdb's copy carries only in-frame clones and drops some. The sample gives about 190,000 clones, about four fifths of which show up once; about 5.6% is in the top ten. Sequenced input: PBMCs. These receptors were obtained from a woman between 25 and 40 years old in good health and CMV-seropositive.

The chain links TRBV6-6 to TRBJ1-4; unclear D gene. The V gene's germline CDR1 is MNHNY and CDR2 SVGAGI (reference sequence). This CDR3 is built from 16 residues. V lost 11 bases to trimming and J lost 3 bases, with 22 bases between them. The CDR3 region is CASQYGFRSANEKLFF. In DNA form, the CDR3 reads TGTGCCTCCCAGTACGGGTTCAGATCGGCTAATGAAAAACTGTTTTTT.

The chain recombines TRBV4-1 with TRBJ2-1, with 12 nucleotides matching TRBD2. The ends lost 5 bases at V and 10 bases at J; junction bases unmatched: 9. The germline V gene has CDR1 MGHRA and CDR2 YSYEKL. CDR3 length: 15 amino acids. CDR3 DNA: TGCGCCAGCAGCTTCCGACTAGCGGGGGCTTACGAGCAGTTCTTC. Translating gives CASSFRLAGAYEQFF.

This chain links TRBV19 with TRBJ2-2, with 8 bases identical to TRBD1. CDR1 and CDR2 (germline): LNHDA, SQIVND (reference sequence). CDR3 length: 15 residues. Trimming took 6 bases from V and 4 from J; bases not matched to a gene: 7. The CDR3 DNA follows: TGTGCCAGTAGAATTATGGACAGGGCCACCGGGGAGCTGTTTTTT. Protein product: CASRIMDRATGELFF.

V is TRBV12-5 and J is TRBJ1-2, with TRBD1 as a possible D gene (5 bases). Germline CDR1 and CDR2: LGHNT and FRNRAP. CDR3 length: 15 residues. V was clipped by 4 bases and J by 2 bases, with 14 bases between them. This CDR3 is CASGSRGTENYGYTF. CDR3 nucleotide sequence: TGTGCTAGTGGTTCACGCGGGACGGAAAACTATGGCTACACCTTC.

The rearrangement uses TRBV7-6 and TRBJ2-7, with a weak D call TRBD1 (5 bases). Trimming removed 3 bases from V and 3 bases from J, with 9 bases in between. CDR3 length equals 13 residues. Germline lookup yields CDR1 SGHVS and CDR2 FNYEAQ. The CDR3 loop reads CASSLFTGYEQYF. DNA of the CDR3: TGTGCCAGCAGCTTGTTCACAGGCTACGAGCAGTACTTC.

This clone has just a few counts. The V gene is TRBV28, the J gene TRBJ1-5; a possible D gene is TRBD1 (6 bases). This CDR3 region has 15 residues. The V end was cut by 6 bases, the J end by 0 bases, with 12 bases between. Looked up from germline, CDR1 is MDHEN and CDR2 is SYDVKM. CDR3 sequence: CASRSTGYSNQPQHF. Here the CDR3 DNA reads TGTGCCAGCAGATCGACAGGCTATAGCAATCAGCCCCAGCATTTT.

The rearrangement links TRBV27 to TRBJ2-1, with D perhaps matching TRBD2 (5 bases). Germline values: CDR1 MNHEY, CDR2 SMNVEV (reference sequence). V was trimmed by 6 bases and J by 4 bases, leaving 22 bases between them. The CDR3 contains 17 residues. CDR3 sequence: CASRSATNSIAYNEQFF. CDR3 in DNA: TGTGCCAGCAGATCCGCGACTAACTCGATTGCTTACAATGAGCAGTTCTTC.

The chain combines TRBV7-9 with TRBJ2-2; possible D gene TRBD1, 5 bases. From germline, CDR1 is SEHNR and CDR2 FQNEAQ (reference sequence). V dropped 4 bases and J dropped 5 bases, with 11 bases sitting between them. This CDR3 comprises 14 residues. CDR3 DNA: TGTGCCAGCAGCTACCAGGGTGGTACCGGGGAGCTGTTTTTT. This encodes CASSYQGGTGELFF.

The V and J genes are TRBV7-9 and TRBJ2-7, with 12 bases identical to TRBD2. CDR1 SEHNR and CDR2 FQNEAQ come from the germline V gene (reference sequence). The CDR3 loop spans 15 amino acids. V lost 6 bases to trimming and J lost 7 bases; unmatched junction nucleotides: 10. Here the CDR3 DNA reads TGTGCCAGCAGTCCCCAACTAGCGGGGGGTCGGGAGCAGTACTTC. Residues: CASSPQLAGGREQYF.

The V call is TRBV18, the J call TRBJ2-7; 7 bases are a match to TRBD1. Unmatched junction bases numbered 3, after V lost 5 bases and J lost 5 bases. This CDR3 contains 12 residues. The germline V gene has CDR1 KGHSH and CDR2 LQKENI. The CDR3: CASSFTGDEQYF. DNA of the CDR3: TGTGCCAGCTCATTTACAGGGGACGAGCAGTACTTC.

J is TRBJ2-5 and V is TRBV5-1, with 8 nucleotides matching TRBD2. CDR3 length equals 13 residues. In germline, CDR1 is SGHRS, CDR2 YFSETQ. Trimming cost V 4 bases and J 4 bases; bases outside gene matches: 3. The CDR3 loop reads CASSGGLGETQYF. The CDR3 DNA sequence: TGCGCCAGCAGCGGGGGACTAGGAGAGACCCAGTACTTC.

CDR3 protein: CASSLQGSGETQYF. As DNA, the CDR3 is TGCGCCAGCAGCCTACAGGGGTCCGGGGAGACCCAGTACTTC. The rearrangement links TRBV5-1 to TRBJ2-5; the match to TRBD1 covers 7 bases. The CDR3 consists of 14 residues. V dropped 4 bases and J dropped 5; count of bases not matched to a gene: 8. Germline CDR1 is SGHRS and CDR2 is YFSETQ.

The table lists this clone with a few counts. This rearrangement joins TRBV10-3 to TRBJ1-4; D uncertain. The V end was cut by 2 bases, the J end by 3 bases, with 10 bases between. The CDR3 covers 15 residues. Germline lookup yields CDR1 ENHRY and CDR2 SYGVKD. The CDR3 DNA is TGTGCCATCAGTGAGGGGAAGCGGTCTAATGAAAAACTGTTTTTT. Its protein is CAISEGKRSNEKLFF.

The J gene is TRBJ2-1, the V gene TRBV25-1; the D gene is possibly TRBD2 (6 bases). The V gene's germline CDR1 is MGHDK and CDR2 SYGVNS. V lost 9 bases and J 9 bases, leaving 15 bases between the germline ends. The CDR3 runs to 12 residues. CDR3 sequence reads: CASSRGLAEQFF. CDR3 DNA: TGTGCCAGTTCGCGGGGACTTGCTGAGCAGTTCTTC.

The chain is built from TRBV5-1 and TRBJ1-3; D may be TRBD1 (5 bases). Germline CDR1 is SGHRS and CDR2 is YFSETQ. The CDR3 is made up of 14 amino acids. V was shortened by 1 base and J by 6 bases, with 11 bases between the two germline ends. CDR3 bases: TGCGCCAGCAGCTTGTCGTGGGGGGAAAACACCATATATTTT. It specifies CASSLSWGENTIYF.

Comment on this clone: Other DNA sequences from this sample encode an identical CDR3 as well. This sequence joins TRBV9 and TRBJ2-7; 7 nucleotides line up with TRBD2. The CDR3 has 14 amino acids. Trimming took 0 bases from V and 0 from J; bases not matched to a gene: 0. Per germline, CDR1 SGDLS and CDR2 YYNGEE. The CDR3 DNA is TGTGCCAGCAGCGTAGGCGGGAGCTCCTACGAGCAGTACTTC. It specifies CASSVGGSSYEQYF.

The rearrangement joins TRBV28 to TRBJ2-1; D gene ambiguous. The CDR3 spans 13 residues. Germline V gene sequence: CDR1 MDHEN, CDR2 SYDVKM. V was clipped by 8 bases and J by 1 base, with 9 bases between them. DNA for the CDR3: TGTGCCAGCTCTAGGAATTCCTACAATGAGCAGTTCTTC. Translation: CASSRNSYNEQFF.

V is TRBV19 and J is TRBJ2-5; D possibly corresponds to TRBD2 (5 bases). The germline gives CDR1 LNHDA, CDR2 SQIVND (reference sequence). V lost 5 bases and J lost 4, with 17 bases in between. This CDR3 spans 15 amino acids. The CDR3 is CASSFGGSFGETQYF. The DNA for the CDR3 is TGTGCCAGTAGTTTCGGCGGGTCATTTGGAGAGACCCAGTACTTC. The whole variable domain, remainder taken from reference TRBV19 and TRBJ2-5, is DGGITQSPKYLFRKEGQNVTLSCEQNLNHDAMYWYRQDPGQGLRLIYYSQIVNDFQKGDIAEGYSVSREKKESFPLTVTSAQKNPTAFYLCASSFGGSFGETQYFGPGTRLLVL.

V usage is TRBV16 and J usage is TRBJ1-5; D call uncertain. The V gene's germline CDR1 is KGHSY and CDR2 FQNENV. V lost 0 bases, J lost 2 bases, and 8 bases lay in between. This CDR3 has 15 residues. In DNA, the CDR3 is TGTGCCAGCAGCCAATCGGGGAGTGGCAATCAGCCCCAGCATTTT. Translation: CASSQSGSGNQPQHF.

The chain joins TRBV28 to TRBJ2-1; 12 nucleotides agree with TRBD2. Germline-derived CDR1 and CDR2 are MDHEN and SYDVKM. V lost 5 bases to trimming and J lost 4 bases; unmatched junction nucleotides: 3. This CDR3 spans 15 amino acids. The CDR3 DNA reads as TGTGCCAGCAGTCCGACTAGCGGGAGATACAATGAGCAGTTCTTC. This encodes CASSPTSGRYNEQFF.

This chain uses TRBV6-5 with TRBJ2-7; D is undetermined. Germline loops: CDR1 MNHEY, CDR2 SVGAGI. Between the trimmed V and J ends, which lost 2 bases and 2 bases, there was a span of 10 bases. The CDR3 spans 14 residues. CDR3 in amino acids: CASSYGQVAYEQYF. The CDR3 region has the DNA TGTGCCAGCAGTTACGGGCAGGTTGCCTACGAGCAGTACTTC.

J is TRBJ2-5 and V is TRBV7-9; 11 positions match TRBD2. Per the germline V gene, CDR1 is SEHNR and CDR2 is FQNEAQ (reference sequence). Trimming at V came to 6 bases and at J to 1 base, leaving 4 bases not matched to a gene. CDR3 length: 15 residues. CDR3: CASRMTSGAQETQYF. CDR3 bases: TGTGCCAGCAGGATGACTAGCGGGGCCCAAGAGACCCAGTACTTC.

The table lists this clone with a few counts. V usage is TRBV4-3 and J usage is TRBJ2-7; D is unresolved. There are 13 residues in the CDR3. Germline V gene data show CDR1 as LGHNA and CDR2 as YSLEER. The germline V and J ends were trimmed by 0 bases and 2 bases, with 5 bases remaining between them. The CDR3 DNA is TGCGCCAGCAGCCAAGACTTTACCTACGAGCAGTACTTC. Protein: CASSQDFTYEQYF.

This clone was detected only a few times. V usage is TRBV7-9 and J usage is TRBJ2-2; D gene uncertain. The CDR3 length is 14 residues. Trimming took off 0 bases at V and 5 bases at J, with 7 bases between the two ends. From germline, CDR1 is SEHNR and CDR2 FQNEAQ (reference sequence). The chain's CDR3 is CASSLALSTGELFF. The CDR3 bases are TGTGCCAGCAGCTTAGCGCTTAGTACCGGGGAGCTGTTTTTT.

The V gene is TRBV6-4, the J gene TRBJ2-2, with D unclear. Trimming took 8 bases from V and 7 from J, leaving 14 bases between them. Germline V gene data show CDR1 as MRHNA and CDR2 as SNTAGT. This CDR3 has 13 amino acids. The CDR3 DNA follows: TGTGCCAGCTCGGCGGAATTGGGCGGGGAGCTGTTTTTT. This codes for CASSAELGGELFF.

This clone was detected a few times. The V gene is TRBV28, the J gene TRBJ1-5; no clear D gene. Trimming cost V 6 bases and J 3 bases, with 15 bases left between them. CDR3 length: 15 amino acids. CDR1 is MDHEN, CDR2 SYDVKM, per germline. CDR3 DNA: TGTGCCAGCAGGGCGCCGGCGGTACTCAATCAGCCCCAGCATTTT. Translated: CASRAPAVLNQPQHF.

The chain employs TRBV7-6 and TRBJ2-7, with 10 bases matching TRBD1. The CDR3 consists of 14 residues. V was clipped by 4 bases and J by 5 bases; unmatched bases: 5. Looked up from germline, CDR1 is SGHVS and CDR2 is FNYEAQ. The CDR3 is CASSSGQGIDEQYF. The CDR3 DNA follows: TGTGCCAGCAGCTCGGGACAGGGGATAGACGAGCAGTACTTC.

This chain links TRBV20-1 with TRBJ2-7; D ambiguous. Germline V gives CDR1 DFQATT, CDR2 SNEGSKA (reference sequence). Trimming took off 3 bases at V and 6 bases at J, with 3 bases between the two ends. This CDR3 has 9 residues. Written as DNA, the CDR3 is TGCAGTGCTAGCCTCGAGCAGTACTTC. Its translation: CSASLEQYF.

V gene TRBV6-1 combines with J gene TRBJ1-1; D not certain. V lost 5 bases to trimming and J lost 0 bases, with 7 bases between them. CDR3 length: 13 amino acids. The V gene's germline CDR1 is MNHNS and CDR2 SASEGT. The CDR3 loop reads CASSITLNTEAFF. CDR3 bases: TGTGCCAGCAGTATAACACTGAACACTGAAGCTTTCTTT.

This clone was observed a handful of times. The V gene is TRBV28, the J gene TRBJ1-2; 7 bases are a match to TRBD1. V lost 6 bases, J lost 4 bases, and 5 bases stayed unmatched. Germline lookup yields CDR1 MDHEN and CDR2 SYDVKM. The CDR3 spans 13 residues. The CDR3 reads CASSETGVYGYTF. The CDR3 DNA sequence: TGTGCCAGCAGCGAAACAGGGGTCTATGGCTACACCTTC.